The 9 T cell receptor beta chains below all came from one sample that was sequenced in a study of CD8 T cells in Susac syndrome. The authors reverse transcribed roughly 0.5 to 1 ug RNA with random hexamers. Each CDR3 protein is one row after TCRdb ran MiXCR on the immunoSEQ multiplex PCR reads. The sample holds 250,000 to 300,000 distinct CDR3 sequences, 70% to 90% seen once. The sequenced sample consisted of CD8+ T cells from PBMCs. The receptors were gathered from a human donor with multiple sclerosis.

The V and J genes are TRBV10-2 and TRBJ2-5, with TRBD2 identical over 7 bases. Germline V gene lookup returns CDR1 WSHSY and CDR2 SAAADI. CDR3 length: 17 amino acids. V was clipped by 0 bases and J by 4 bases; unmatched bases: 11. The CDR3 nucleotides read TGCGCCAGCAGTGAGTCGTTGGGGCTAGCGGTACGAGAGACCCAGTACTTC. Amino acid sequence: CASSESLGLAVRETQYF.

The chain recombines TRBV27 with TRBJ2-3; 7 positions match TRBD2. This CDR3 has 16 residues. Trimming removed 6 bases from V and 5 bases from J; junction bases left unmatched: 14. The germline V gene has CDR1 MNHEY and CDR2 SMNVEV (reference sequence). The CDR3 region is CASRGIGLVFGDTQYF. In DNA form, the CDR3 reads TGTGCCAGCAGGGGGATTGGACTAGTCTTTGGAGATACGCAGTATTTT.

The CDR3 spells CASSYGQGTRETQYF. The CDR3 nucleotides are TGTGCCAGCAGTTACGGACAGGGGACTAGGGAGACCCAGTACTTC. The chain uses TRBV6-5 and TRBJ2-5, with D perhaps TRBD1 (9 bases). The germline V and J ends were trimmed by 2 bases and 5 bases, with 15 bases remaining between them. Germline V gene lookup returns CDR1 MNHEY and CDR2 SVGAGI. The CDR3 spans 15 residues.

The rearrangement uses TRBV6-2 or TRBV6-3 and TRBJ2-5; D is ambiguous. Trimming removed 2 bases from V and 1 base from J, with 8 bases in between. From germline, CDR1 is MNHEY and CDR2 SVGEGT. The CDR3 totals 14 residues. CDR3 protein: CASSYVSIQETQYF. The CDR3 DNA is TGTGCCAGCAGTTACGTTTCCATCCAAGAGACCCAGTACTTC.

This chain uses TRBV9 with TRBJ2-7; the D gene could be TRBD1 or TRBD2 (5 bases each). This CDR3 has 15 amino acids. Trimming cost V 4 bases and J 5 bases, with 19 bases left between them. Germline lookup yields CDR1 SGDLS and CDR2 YYNGEE. The CDR3, as DNA: TGTGCCAGCAGCCCCGGGACGACCTTACTGGACGAGCAGTACTTC. Its translation is CASSPGTTLLDEQYF. Full variable domain (remainder filled in from reference TRBV9 and TRBJ2-7): DSGVTQTPKHLITATGQRVTLRCSPRSGDLSVYWYQQSLDQGLQFLIQYYNGEERAKGNILERFSAQQFPDLHSELNLSSLELGDSALYFCASSPGTTLLDEQYFGPGTRLTVT.

The rearrangement uses TRBV27 and TRBJ2-1; D call uncertain. The CDR3 spans 13 residues. Trimming left V 3 bases short and J 9 bases short, with 12 bases between. Per the germline V gene, CDR1 is MNHEY and CDR2 is SMNVEV (reference sequence). The CDR3 spells CASSFSASSEQFF. The DNA for the CDR3 is TGTGCCAGCAGTTTCTCGGCTAGTAGTGAGCAGTTCTTC.

This chain joins TRBV7-2 and TRBJ2-3; no definite D call. CDR1 is SGHTA, CDR2 FQGNSA, per germline. The CDR3 is 12 amino acids. Trimming took off 3 bases at V and 5 bases at J, with 6 bases between the two ends. In DNA, the CDR3 is TGTGCCAGCAGCTTTATCGGAGATACGCAGTATTTT. This sequence encodes CASSFIGDTQYF.

This clonotype was found a few times. The chain has TRBV7-8 and TRBJ1-1, with D unresolved. The CDR3 contains 13 residues. Trimming shortened V by 4 bases and J by 2 bases, and 8 bases separated the two germline ends. CDR1 and CDR2 (germline): SGHVS, FQNEAQ. The CDR3 DNA follows: TGTGCCAGCAGCTCAGGACCCAACACTGAAGCTTTCTTT. Protein sequence: CASSSGPNTEAFF.

The V gene is TRBV4-1, the J gene TRBJ2-1; no reliable D call. Germline assignment: CDR1 MGHRA and CDR2 YSYEKL. Trimming took off 4 bases at V and 6 bases at J, with 16 bases between the two ends. This CDR3 region has 15 residues. The CDR3 loop is CASSPDVVPTNEQFF. CDR3 coding DNA: TGCGCCAGCAGCCCGGACGTTGTACCTACCAATGAGCAGTTCTTC.